This T cell receptor beta chain derives from a study of regulatory T cells in long-lasting Graves disease. Study details: Positivity for TSH receptor antibodies plus over 5 years of antithyroid drugs meant persistent Graves' disease.

Documented time point: persistent/refractory GD, antithyroid drugs over 5 years with positive TRAb. PBMC-extracted RNA yielded the TCR library. American Thyroid Association guidelines defined Graves' disease diagnosis. General study findings and limits: Persistent disease was characterized by preferential usage of TRBV28, TRBJ1-2 and TRBJ2-5.

CDR1 is GTSNPN, CDR2 SVGIG, per germline (reference sequence). Trimming took off 0 bases at V and 2 bases at J, with 10 bases between the two ends. CDR3 size: 14 residues. This clonotype occurred once. Its matching antigen is unknown. Assembly of TCR beta libraries relied on iRepertoire HTBI primers together with Arm-PCR of CDR3 regions. TCRdb called the multiplex PCR reads again in MiXCR, with one record for every CDR3 protein. The table records approximately 470,000 distinct CDR3 sequences, under 25% of them present only once. The input for sequencing was peripheral blood mononuclear cells (PBMCs), taken when the disease was refractory, from a patient treated with antithyroid drugs. The TCR was taken from a female donor with Graves disease. V usage is TRBV30 and J usage is TRBJ2-5, with D possibly TRBD1 on 5 matching bases. CDR3: CAWSVQAGQETQYF. The CDR3 DNA reads as TGTGCCTGGAGTGTACAGGCAGGACAAGAGACCCAGTACTTC.